These 13 T cell receptor beta chains came from one sample sequenced in a study of T cell repertoires in cytomegalovirus infection. A single record per CDR3 protein comes from TCRdb applying MiXCR to the reads. Of some 180,000 distinct CDR3 sequences in the sample, about 18% were seen once. Sequenced material: CD8+ T cells from PBMCs. The source of these receptors is a human donor in good health (CMV status not recorded). Some clones in this sample may be carry-over from other donors' samples.

This clonotype appeared a few times. V is TRBV28 and J is TRBJ2-1; D is perhaps TRBD1 (5 bases). The V end was cut by 4 bases, the J end by 2 bases, with 18 bases between. Germline loops: CDR1 MDHEN, CDR2 SYDVKM. The CDR3 loop spans 17 amino acids. For the CDR3, the DNA is TGTGCCAGCAGTTGGCAGGACAAACTTTTTACCTACAATGAGCAGTTCTTC. It is translated as CASSWQDKLFTYNEQFF.

The chain uses TRBV7-4 and TRBJ2-5, with D perhaps matching TRBD1 (6 bases). This CDR3 has 11 amino acids. Germline assignment: CDR1 SGHVT and CDR2 SQSDAQ. V was cut by 6 bases and J by 10 bases, with 12 bases left in between. CDR3 loop: CASRKQGNQYF. CDR3 in DNA: TGTGCCAGCAGGAAACAGGGCAACCAGTACTTC.

This clonotype has a handful of counts. V is TRBV7-9 and J is TRBJ2-7; D gene uncertain. Germline loops: CDR1 SEHNR, CDR2 FQNEAQ (reference sequence). Trimming removed 0 bases from V and 0 bases from J, with 12 bases in between. CDR3 length: 16 residues. CDR3 DNA: TGTGCCAGCAGCTTAGCAGGTGGGGTTACCTCCTACGAGCAGTACTTC. It yields the protein CASSLAGGVTSYEQYF.

This chain uses TRBV7-2 with TRBJ2-7, with 7 bases that match TRBD1. Germline V CDR1 and CDR2: SGHTA, FQGNSA. The CDR3 contains 15 residues. V dropped 3 bases and J dropped 3; count of bases not matched to a gene: 8. The CDR3 spells CASSFGTAFDYEQYF. The CDR3 DNA reads as TGTGCCAGCAGCTTCGGGACAGCGTTCGACTACGAGCAGTACTTC.

This clonotype occurred many times. CDR3 DNA sequence: TGTGCCAGCGCCCTACGGGGGCCTTCCTACGAGCAGTACTTC. Translating gives CASALRGPSYEQYF. The genes are TRBV7-8 and TRBJ2-7; the D gene could be TRBD1 or TRBD2 (6 bases each). Per the germline V gene, CDR1 is SGHVS and CDR2 is FQNEAQ. The CDR3 spans 14 residues. Trimming stripped 8 bases from V and 1 base from J, with 15 bases between. Full variable domain (remainder filled in from reference TRBV7-8 and TRBJ2-7): GAGVSQSPRYKVAKRGQDVALRCDPISGHVSLFWYQQALGQGPEFLTYFQNEAQLDKSGLPSDRFFAERPEGSVSTLKIQRTQQEDSAVYLCASALRGPSYEQYFGPGTRLTVT.

CDR3 DNA sequence: TGTGCCAGCAGTTTCCAACAGTACACTGAAGCTTTCTTT. Translating gives CASSFQQYTEAFF. The chain recombines TRBV28 with TRBJ1-1; D is uncertain. The CDR3 runs to 13 residues. The germline gives CDR1 MDHEN, CDR2 SYDVKM. Trimming pared 3 bases from V and 3 bases from J, leaving 8 bases between.

This sequence joins TRBV20-1 and TRBJ2-2, with a weak D call TRBD2 (6 bases). The CDR3 runs 13 residues. Germline-derived CDR1 and CDR2 are DFQATT and SNEGSKA (reference sequence). V lost 8 bases, J lost 1 base, and 11 bases lay in between. In DNA, the CDR3 is TGCAGTACCCACGGGGGGAACACCGGGGAGCTGTTTTTT. It codes for CSTHGGNTGELFF.

The chain couples TRBV12-5 to TRBJ2-7; D assignment may be TRBD1 or TRBD2 (5 bases each). CDR3 length equals 16 residues. Germline assignment: CDR1 LGHNT and CDR2 FRNRAP. The V and J ends lost 1 base and 2 bases respectively, with 15 bases between them. The CDR3 region has the DNA TGTGCTAGTGGTTTGGGGTCCGGGACGTACACCTACGAGCAGTACTTC. It specifies CASGLGSGTYTYEQYF.

In its sample, this clonotype was seen a few times. The CDR3 bases are TGTGCCACCTCGAGCGGGGACCCCTACGAGCAGTACTTC. Protein product: CATSSGDPYEQYF. The chain has TRBV7-2 and TRBJ2-7, with 7 bases fitting TRBD2. Germline loops: CDR1 SGHTA, CDR2 FQGNSA. This CDR3 spans 13 amino acids. The V segment lost 10 bases and the J segment 2 bases; nucleotides outside the gene matches: 8.

The genes are TRBV20-1 and TRBJ1-5; 8 nucleotides line up with TRBD1. J lost 0 bases, V lost 1 base, and 11 bases had no gene match. The germline gives CDR1 DFQATT, CDR2 SNEGSKA (reference sequence). CDR3 length: 18 residues. CDR3 sequence: CSARVPGQDQYSNQPQHF. Here the CDR3 DNA reads TGCAGTGCTAGAGTTCCGGGACAGGATCAATATAGCAATCAGCCCCAGCATTTT.

The CDR3 DNA reads as TGTGCCAGCAGCCTTCGGACAGAAACCACCGGGGAGCTGTTTTTT. Its protein product is CASSLRTETTGELFF. J is TRBJ2-2 and V is TRBV4-2; D perhaps matches TRBD1 (6 bases). Trimming removed 4 bases from V and 4 bases from J, with 13 bases in between. Germline V gene lookup returns CDR1 LGHNA and CDR2 YNFKEQ. CDR3 length equals 15 residues.

Concerning this clonotype itself: This clone may be a read error of a much larger clone one base away. The rearrangement joins TRBV7-6 to TRBJ1-1; no firm D call. The V gene's germline CDR1 is SGHVS and CDR2 FNYEAQ. The length of the CDR3 is 12 residues. With 1 base removed from V and 5 bases from J, the gap between germline ends came to 5 bases. CDR3 residues: CASSLGMTEAFF. As DNA, the CDR3 is TGTGCCAGCAGCTTAGGGATGACTGAAGCTTTCTTT. The variable domain in full, completed from reference TRBV7-6 and TRBJ1-1, reads GAGVSQSPRYKVTKRGQDVALRCDPISGHVSLYWYRQALGQGPEFLTYFNYEAQQDKSGLPNDRFSAERPEGSISTLTIQRTEQRDSAMYRCASSLGMTEAFFGQGTRLTVV.

This clonotype showed up just a few times. The genes are TRBV4-1 and TRBJ2-1, with D possibly being TRBD2 (5 bases). From germline, CDR1 is MGHRA and CDR2 YSYEKL. Trimming cost V 3 bases and J 4 bases, with 10 bases left between them. The CDR3 runs to 14 residues. CDR3 coding DNA: TGCGCCAGCAGCCACGCCGGGAATTACAATGAGCAGTTCTTC. It translates to CASSHAGNYNEQFF.